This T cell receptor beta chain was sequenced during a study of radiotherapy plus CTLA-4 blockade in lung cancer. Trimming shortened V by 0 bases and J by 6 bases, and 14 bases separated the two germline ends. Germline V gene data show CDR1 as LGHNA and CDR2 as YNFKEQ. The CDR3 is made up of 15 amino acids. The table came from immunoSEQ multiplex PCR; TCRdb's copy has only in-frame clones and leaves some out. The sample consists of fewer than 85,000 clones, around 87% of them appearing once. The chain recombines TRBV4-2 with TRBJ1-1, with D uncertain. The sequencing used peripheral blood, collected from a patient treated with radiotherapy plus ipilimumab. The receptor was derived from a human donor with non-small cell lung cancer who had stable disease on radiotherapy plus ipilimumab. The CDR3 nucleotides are TGTGCCAGCAGCCAAGAGGGAGAGGAAGCGGCTGAAGCTTTCTTT. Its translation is CASSQEGEEAAEAFF.